This TCR beta chain was recorded in a study of shared clonotypes between healthy human individuals. Study observations and caveats: Among the subsets, naive ones generally showed larger estimated richness than memory ones.

Turning to this clone: Its antigen is unidentified.

Using immunoSEQ multiplex PCR, the repertoire was profiled, and TCRdb retains in-frame clones only, with some absent. The sample yields millions of clones, roughly 92% seen once. Everyone who donated was a Caucasian adult who lived in Nashville, Tennessee. The study separated CD4+ cells into CD45RA+ naive and CD45RA-negative memory subsets. This CDR3 has 13 residues. Looked up from germline, CDR1 is MNHEY and CDR2 is SVGAGI. V dropped 5 bases and J dropped 12 bases, with 16 bases sitting between them. Sequencing was performed on naive CD4+ T cells sorted from blood. Subset denoted: CD45RA+ positively selected. This TCR was recovered from a man aged 18 to 29 in good health. The chain joins TRBV6-5 to TRBJ1-4; D possibly corresponds to TRBD1 (5 bases). CDR3 region: CASSPAGWGELFF. In nucleotides, the CDR3 is TGTGCCAGCAGTCCCGCGGGTTGGGGGGAACTGTTTTTT.